These T cell receptor beta chains were read from a single sample in a study of OX40 agonist ivuxolimab in advanced cancers. Assay: immunoSEQ multiplex PCR; the TCRdb copy retains only in-frame clones and omits some. Among 55,000 to 65,000 clones listed, 70% to 90% were seen once. The specimen was CD4+ or CD8+ T cells sorted from blood, collected in a trial of the OX40 agonist ivuxolimab. The receptors stem from an adult with an advanced solid tumor such as melanoma, head and neck, liver or kidney cancer. Each CDR3 is given with its conserved first and last residue. The order of the fields is J gene, clone size, D gene, V gene, CDR3 protein, CDR3 DNA. A D gene is named only where the DNA matches it firmly. Expanded clones are given a class, and other clones once, few, many or no size at all.

TRBJ2-2 . TRBD2 TRBV5-6 CASTLPPGLAGNTGELFF TGTGCCAGCACCCTGCCGCCGGGACTAGCCGGGAACACCGGGGAGCTGTTTTTT
TRBJ2-1 . . TRBV10-3 CAIGTSSYDSYNEQFF TGTGCCATCGGCACTAGCTCTTATGACTCCTACAATGAGCAGTTCTTC
TRBJ1-1 once . TRBV2 CASNTEGVTEAFF TGTGCCAGCAACACCGAGGGCGTCACTGAAGCTTTCTTT
TRBJ1-2 . TRBD1 TRBV7-2 CASSFSGGGIGGYTF TGTGCCAGCAGCTTCTCAGGGGGCGGAATTGGAGGCTACACCTTC
TRBJ2-7 . TRBD2 TRBV18 CASSPGGGRNEQYF TGTGCCAGCTCACCGGGTGGCGGGAGAAACGAGCAGTACTTC
TRBJ1-4 . TRBD1 TRBV4-1 CASSQVSMGQGYEKLFF TGCGCCAGCAGCCAAGTCTCTATGGGACAGGGGTACGAAAAACTGTTTTTT
TRBJ2-7 . . TRBV11-2 CASSSPGKSTPYEQYF TGTGCCAGCAGCTCCCCGGGCAAGTCAACTCCCTACGAGCAGTACTTC
TRBJ1-5 . . TRBV2 CASSPGLSSNQPQHF TGTGCCAGCAGTCCGGGACTGTCTAGCAATCAGCCCCAGCATTTT
TRBJ2-5 medium-sized . TRBV15 CATSRDTLETQYF TGTGCCACCAGCAGAGATACCCTGGAGACCCAGTACTTC
TRBJ2-5 . . TRBV30 CAWSVRRPQETQYF TGTGCCTGGAGTGTTAGGCGGCCACAAGAGACCCAGTACTTC
TRBJ2-2 . TRBD2 TRBV6-1 CASSPTSAWGGELFF TGTGCCAGCAGCCCGACTAGCGCCTGGGGCGGGGAGCTGTTTTTT
TRBJ2-1 once TRBD2 TRBV15 CATTTGLAFDNEQFF TGTGCCACCACCACGGGACTAGCGTTCGACAATGAGCAGTTCTTC
TRBJ2-7 . TRBD2 TRBV28 CASSFVGGPREQYF TGTGCCAGCAGTTTTGTGGGAGGGCCGCGAGAGCAGTACTTC
TRBJ2-7 . . TRBV9 CASSFQTEPGEQYF TGTGCCAGCAGCTTCCAGACCGAACCTGGCGAGCAGTACTTC
TRBJ2-7 once . TRBV4-2 CASSQHSQGIRWDEQYF TGTGCCAGCAGCCAACACTCCCAGGGTATACGGTGGGACGAGCAGTACTTC
TRBJ2-7 . . TRBV7-8 CASSTGRESEQYF TGTGCCAGCAGTACAGGGCGGGAGTCCGAGCAGTACTTC
TRBJ2-1 . . TRBV4-3 CASSFRGLLNEQFF TGCGCCAGCAGCTTCCGTGGGCTACTCAATGAGCAGTTCTTC
TRBJ1-2 . TRBD1 TRBV7-7 CASSSGGEGGVYGYTF TGTGCTAGCAGCTCAGGGGGAGAGGGAGGGGTCTATGGCTACACCTTC
TRBJ2-7 . . TRBV28 CASSSRTPGSYEQYF TGTGCCAGCAGTTCCAGGACCCCGGGCTCCTACGAGCAGTACTTC
TRBJ1-2 . TRBD1 TRBV28 CASSPLGRTGATTRTF TGTGCCAGCAGTCCCCTCGGGAGGACAGGGGCCACGACTCGAACCTTC
TRBJ1-4 . . TRBV4-2 CASSQEVPASNEKLFF TGTGCCAGCAGCCAAGAGGTGCCAGCTTCAAATGAAAAACTGTTTTTT
TRBJ2-1 . . TRBV5-1 CASSLRADTGEQFF TGCGCCAGCAGCTTGAGGGCGGACACAGGTGAGCAGTTCTTC
TRBJ2-7 . TRBD2 TRBV18 CASSPISGRTYEQYF TGTGCCAGCTCACCAATCAGCGGGAGGACCTACGAGCAGTACTTC
TRBJ2-7 . TRBD2 TRBV28 CASSLAGGPRYEQYF TGTGCCAGCAGTCTAGCGGGAGGGCCTAGGTATGAGCAGTACTTC
TRBJ2-7 . TRBD2 TRBV4-1 CASSQGTSAIYEQYF TGCGCCAGCAGCCAGGGGACTAGCGCTATCTACGAGCAGTACTTC
TRBJ1-2 . . TRBV27 CASRPSPGYYGYTF TGTGCCAGCAGGCCATCCCCAGGGTACTATGGCTACACCTTC
TRBJ2-2 once . TRBV6-1 CASSPQGSTGELFF TGTGCCAGCAGCCCCCAAGGGTCCACCGGGGAGCTGTTTTTT
TRBJ1-2 . . TRBV7-9 CASSVGTQKGYTF TGTGCCAGCAGCGTGGGGACCCAAAAGGGCTACACCTTC
TRBJ2-7 . TRBD1 TRBV7-2 CASSKDRDIRYEQYF TGTGCCAGCAGCAAAGACAGGGACATTAGATACGAGCAGTACTTC
TRBJ1-2 . . TRBV27 CASGVGRVYGYTF TGTGCCAGCGGTGTGGGAAGGGTCTATGGCTACACCTTC
TRBJ2-1 . . TRBV7-7 CASSLDGGSSDEQFF TGTGCTAGCAGCTTAGATGGTGGGAGTTCGGATGAGCAGTTCTTC
TRBJ2-6 . TRBD1 TRBV28 CASGGITGGSSGANVLTF TGTGCCAGCGGCGGGATTACAGGGGGGAGCTCTGGGGCCAACGTCCTGACTTTC
TRBJ1-4 . . TRBV28 CASSSHTRGLFF TGTGCCAGCAGTTCCCATACGCGTGGTCTGTTTTTT
TRBJ2-5 . . TRBV7-2 CASSLPGVWETQYF TGTGCCAGCAGCTTACCGGGAGTATGGGAGACCCAGTACTTC
TRBJ1-1 . . TRBV10-3 CAIRPGRMNTEAFF TGTGCCATCAGGCCGGGACGGATGAACACTGAAGCTTTCTTT
TRBJ2-3 . . TRBV7-2 CASSLVASDTQYF TGTGCCAGCAGCTTAGTAGCGTCAGATACGCAGTATTTT
TRBJ1-2 . . TRBV4-2 CASSRTENYGYTF TGTGCCAGCAGCCGGACAGAGAACTATGGCTACACCTTC
TRBJ2-7 . . TRBV18 CASSLGQSSYEQYF TGTGCCAGCTCACTTGGACAGAGCTCCTACGAGCAGTACTTC
TRBJ2-3 . TRBD2 TRBV12-5 CASGLSAGGDTQYF TGTGCTAGTGGTTTATCGGCGGGAGGAGATACGCAGTATTTT
TRBJ2-7 . . TRBV7-3 CASSLDYFNPEQYF TGTGCCAGCAGCCTGGACTACTTTAACCCCGAGCAGTACTTC
TRBJ1-5 once . TRBV19 CASRFDRYQPQHF TGTGCCAGTAGGTTCGACAGATATCAGCCCCAGCATTTT
TRBJ2-2 . TRBD1 TRBV5-1 CASSLRQGTGELFF TGCGCCAGCAGCTTGCGACAGGGCACCGGGGAGCTGTTTTTT
TRBJ2-6 once . TRBV11-2 CASSLAGANVLTF TGTGCCAGCAGCTTAGCTGGGGCCAACGTCCTGACTTTC
TRBJ2-2 . . TRBV6-5 CASRLLQVNTGELFF TGTGCCAGCAGATTACTTCAGGTGAACACCGGGGAGCTGTTTTTT
TRBJ2-7 . . TRBV23-1 CASSPPSESYEQYF TGCGCCAGCAGTCCGCCTAGCGAGTCCTACGAGCAGTACTTC
TRBJ1-2 . . TRBV21-1 CASSKEWTLGYGYTF TGTGCCAGCAGCAAAGAGTGGACGCTTGGCTATGGCTACACCTTC
TRBJ2-5 . . TRBV4-3 CASSQDLNSWETQYF TGCGCCAGCAGCCAAGATCTCAACAGTTGGGAGACCCAGTACTTC
TRBJ2-7 . TRBD2 TRBV28 CASSLFGSGSYEQYF TGTGCCAGCAGTTTATTTGGTAGCGGGAGTTACGAGCAGTACTTC
TRBJ2-5 . . TRBV7-6 CASSLTRHQETQYF TGTGCCAGCAGCCTGACACGACACCAAGAGACCCAGTACTTC
TRBJ2-1 . TRBD1 TRBV19 CASSDRGRASEQFF TGTGCCAGCAGTGACAGGGGGCGAGCAAGTGAGCAGTTCTTC
TRBJ1-1 . . TRBV5-1 CASSLAPMNTEAFF TGCGCCAGCAGCTTGGCCCCCATGAACACTGAAGCTTTCTTT
TRBJ2-7 few . TRBV6-1 CASSEGGAKYF TGTGCCAGCAGTGAAGGGGGAGCGAAGTACTTC
TRBJ1-2 . . TRBV28 CASSQRRVDGYTF TGTGCCAGCAGTCAAAGACGAGTAGATGGCTACACCTTC